This TCR beta chain was obtained from a study of blood T cell repertoires in COVID-19. About the research overall: Donors in the United States, Italy and Spain gave samples during acute or convalescent COVID-19. Sample material is recorded as cDNA or gDNA derived from T cells, B-cell-depleted T cells, or PBMCs.

V was clipped by 2 bases and J by 4 bases; unmatched bases: 6. CDR1 KGHDR and CDR2 SFDVKD come from the germline V gene. This CDR3 contains 15 residues. Clones were sequenced by immunoSEQ multiplex PCR, and TCRdb holds only the in-frame ones, with some missing. The sample contains about 200,000 clones, 92% of which appear only once. Input material: peripheral blood. The receptor comes from a man aged 25 to 40 with acute or convalescent COVID-19. This chain connects TRBV24-1 to TRBJ1-2; TRBD1 aligns across 7 bases. CDR3 residues: CATSDWTGTAYGYTF. The CDR3, as DNA: TGTGCCACCAGTGATTGGACCGGGACAGCCTATGGCTACACCTTC.